The following is a T cell receptor (beta chain) sequence with its context. What it binds is not known. This specimen comes from a study of cytomegalovirus exposure and HLA in healthy donors. Study-wide points: Associated with cytomegalovirus, according to the listing, were 150 to 200 TCR beta chains. High specificity and sensitivity for cytomegalovirus status were reported for the classifier.

Here immunoSEQ multiplex PCR was the method, and the copy in TCRdb shows in-frame clones only, minus some. This table holds about 140,000 clones, about four fifths found once. V was clipped by 5 bases and J by 2 bases, with 7 bases between them. The CDR3 is made up of 12 amino acids. Germline V gene sequence: CDR1 LNHDA, CDR2 SQIVND (reference sequence). The donors were members of the validation cohort comprising approximately 110 subjects, separate from the roughly 670-subject first cohort. The rearrangement links TRBV19 to TRBJ2-7; D possibly corresponds to TRBD2 (5 bases). The sequenced sample was PBMCs. The source of this sequence is a young woman in good health and CMV-seronegative. The chain's CDR3 is CASSGGAYEQYF. Written as DNA, the CDR3 is TGTGCCAGTAGTGGAGGAGCCTACGAGCAGTACTTC.